One and the same sample provided the 28 T cell receptor beta chains below, sequenced in a study of blood T cell repertoires in COVID-19. Method: immunoSEQ multiplex PCR; TCRdb's copy keeps in-frame clones and lacks some. The sample consists of some 81,000 clones, 90% to 95% of them appearing once. Sequencing used peripheral blood. The origin of the receptors is a human donor with active COVID-19. The donor label of this sample is uncertain.

The V and J genes are TRBV10-3 and TRBJ2-5, with D perhaps matching TRBD1 (6 bases). The CDR3 runs 13 residues. The germline gives CDR1 ENHRY, CDR2 SYGVKD. V lost 5 bases and J lost 5, with 12 bases in between. The CDR3 nucleotides read TGTGCCATCAGTACGGACAGATCCGAGACCCAGTACTTC. Translation: CAISTDRSETQYF.

J is TRBJ2-7 and V is TRBV15; D gene ambiguous. The CDR3 consists of 12 residues. V was trimmed by 4 bases and J by 3 bases, leaving 7 bases between them. The germline V gene has CDR1 LNHNV and CDR2 YYDKDF (reference sequence). Written as DNA, the CDR3 is TGTGCCACCAGCACGAACATCTACGAGCAGTACTTC. Translating it yields CATSTNIYEQYF.

V is TRBV5-1 and J is TRBJ1-2; 10 nucleotides align to TRBD1. This CDR3 comprises 14 residues. The V and J ends lost 4 bases and 6 bases, in that order; junction bases with no gene match: 6. Germline V gene sequence: CDR1 SGHRS, CDR2 YFSETQ. The CDR3 coding sequence is TGCGCCAGCAGCGATCCCGACAGGGGGCATGGCTACACCTTC. Translating it yields CASSDPDRGHGYTF. Full variable domain (remainder filled in from reference TRBV5-1 and TRBJ1-2): KAGVTQTPRYLIKTRGQQVTLSCSPISGHRSVSWYQQTPGQGLQFLFEYFSETQRNKGNFPGRFSGRQFSNSRSEMNVSTLELGDSALYLCASSDPDRGHGYTFGSGTRLTVV.

This clone showed up just once. The chain is built from TRBV29-1 and TRBJ2-5, with D tentatively TRBD1 (5 bases). This CDR3 has 13 residues. Germline assignment: CDR1 SQVTM and CDR2 ANQGSEA. V gave up 4 bases and J gave up 1 base, with 10 bases separating them. The CDR3 loop reads CSVGVRVQETQYF. For the CDR3, the DNA is TGCAGCGTTGGTGTCAGGGTCCAAGAGACCCAGTACTTC.

The V and J genes are TRBV20-1 and TRBJ2-7; D remains unclear. Germline V gene lookup returns CDR1 DFQATT and CDR2 SNEGSKA (reference sequence). This CDR3 is built from 12 residues. Between the trimmed V and J ends, which lost 3 bases and 1 base, there was a span of 7 bases. CDR3 DNA: TGCAGTGCTAGTTGGCTTTCCTACGAGCAGTACTTC. Its translation is CSASWLSYEQYF.

The gene calls are TRBV2 and TRBJ2-5, with 8 positions matching TRBD1. CDR3 length equals 18 residues. V lost 5 bases to trimming and J lost 3 bases; unmatched junction nucleotides: 17. Germline V gene lookup returns CDR1 SNHLY and CDR2 FYNNEI. CDR3 coding DNA: TGTGCCAGCAGTCAAGGCTATCCTGACAGGGGAAAAAAAGAGACCCAGTACTTC. Its protein is CASSQGYPDRGKKETQYF.

J is TRBJ2-3 and V is TRBV6-2 or TRBV6-3; a possible D gene is TRBD1 (6 bases). The CDR3 contains 20 residues. Trimming stripped 4 bases from V and 3 bases from J, with 29 bases between. Germline V lookup: CDR1 MNHEY, CDR2 SVGEGT. CDR3 residues: CASSSPVGGPGVLPTDTQYF. CDR3 in DNA: TGTGCCAGCAGTTCCCCCGTAGGCGGGCCAGGGGTCCTTCCTACAGATACGCAGTATTTT.

V gene TRBV12-5 combines with J gene TRBJ2-1, with 10 bases aligning to TRBD2. The V and J ends lost 4 bases and 8 bases, in that order; junction bases with no gene match: 5. CDR3 length: 14 amino acids. The V gene's germline CDR1 is LGHNT and CDR2 FRNRAP. CDR3 bases: TGTGCTAGTGGTTATAGCGGGAGGAGCTATGAGCAGTTCTTC. As protein: CASGYSGRSYEQFF.

This clone was seen a single time. The CDR3, as DNA: TGCAGTGCTAGAGCCGTAGAAGCTTTCTTT. Residues: CSARAVEAFF. The chain recombines TRBV20-1 with TRBJ1-1, with no clear D. CDR1 and CDR2 (germline): DFQATT, SNEGSKA (reference sequence). V was clipped by 1 base and J by 8 bases, with 5 bases between them. The CDR3 consists of 10 residues.

The chain employs TRBV5-4 and TRBJ1-1, with a tentative D call TRBD1 (5 bases). Per germline, CDR1 SGHNT and CDR2 YYREEE (reference sequence). The V end was cut by 4 bases, the J end by 5 bases, with 15 bases between. The CDR3 contains 14 residues. This CDR3 is CASSGGTVATEAFF. Here the CDR3 DNA reads TGTGCCAGCAGCGGGGGGACGGTCGCGACTGAAGCTTTCTTT.

The V gene is TRBV18, the J gene TRBJ1-5, with a tentative D call TRBD1 (5 bases). Per the germline V gene, CDR1 is KGHSH and CDR2 is LQKENI. Trimming removed 4 bases at V and 4 bases at J, with 14 bases between. The CDR3 runs to 15 residues. This CDR3 is CASSRGLGVNQPQHF. The CDR3 nucleotides are TGTGCCAGCTCACGGGGACTCGGGGTGAATCAGCCCCAGCATTTT.

The J gene is TRBJ2-7, the V gene TRBV19, with D possibly TRBD1 on 6 matching bases. This CDR3 region has 15 residues. Between the trimmed V and J ends, which lost 4 bases and 6 bases, there was a span of 19 bases. Germline V lookup: CDR1 LNHDA, CDR2 SQIVND (reference sequence). CDR3 coding DNA: TGTGCCAGTAGTACCCCAGGGGCAGGAATGGGCGAGCAGTACTTC. Translation gives CASSTPGAGMGEQYF. The full variable domain, in which reference TRBV19 and TRBJ2-7 provide the parts outside the CDR3, is DGGITQSPKYLFRKEGQNVTLSCEQNLNHDAMYWYRQDPGQGLRLIYYSQIVNDFQKGDIAEGYSVSREKKESFPLTVTSAQKNPTAFYLCASSTPGAGMGEQYFGPGTRLTVT.

CDR3 residues: CASSYSGGVADTQYF. Here the CDR3 DNA reads TGTGCCAGCAGTTACTCAGGGGGGGTCGCAGATACGCAGTATTTT. The chain recombines TRBV6-2 or TRBV6-3 with TRBJ2-3; a possible D gene is TRBD2 (7 bases). V gave up 0 bases and J gave up 4 bases, with 11 bases separating them. This CDR3 contains 15 residues. Germline V gene lookup returns CDR1 MNHEY and CDR2 SVGEGT.

The chain employs TRBV27 and TRBJ2-1; D ambiguous. Between the trimmed V and J ends, which lost 0 bases and 7 bases, there was a span of 16 bases. The CDR3 consists of 16 residues. CDR1 and CDR2 from the germline V gene are MNHEY and SMNVEV (reference sequence). The CDR3 spells CASSLSVLGQTNEQFF. CDR3 DNA: TGTGCCAGCAGTTTATCAGTCCTAGGTCAAACAAATGAGCAGTTCTTC.

This sequence joins TRBV9 and TRBJ2-7, with 11 bases matching TRBD2. J gave up 3 bases and V 2 bases, and 1 base lay outside the gene matches. The CDR3 totals 14 residues. Germline-derived CDR1 and CDR2 are SGDLS and YYNGEE. The CDR3 reads CASSVGTSGYEQYF. The CDR3 nucleotides are TGTGCCAGCAGCGTCGGGACTAGCGGCTACGAGCAGTACTTC.

A few counts support this clone. The gene calls are TRBV5-1 and TRBJ2-7; D perhaps matches TRBD1 (6 bases). V was clipped by 0 bases and J by 2 bases, with 12 bases between them. The germline V gene has CDR1 SGHRS and CDR2 YFSETQ. CDR3 length: 15 amino acids. This CDR3 reads CASSLDRVYTYEQYF. The CDR3, as DNA: TGCGCCAGCAGCTTGGACAGGGTTTACACCTACGAGCAGTACTTC.

The CDR3 loop reads CASSYRERGGLTDTQYF. The DNA for the CDR3 is TGTGCCAGCAGCTACCGTGAGCGGGGGGGCCTCACAGATACGCAGTATTTT. V and J are TRBV9 and TRBJ2-3, with 10 positions matching TRBD2. The CDR3 length is 17 residues. Germline assignment: CDR1 SGDLS and CDR2 YYNGEE. Unmatched junction bases numbered 10, after V lost 4 bases and J lost 2 bases.

The chain couples TRBV7-2 to TRBJ1-5; 10 bases line up with TRBD1. The CDR3 length is 15 residues. With V trimmed by 2 bases and J by 4 bases, 2 bases remained unmatched. Germline values: CDR1 SGHTA, CDR2 FQGNSA. The CDR3 DNA follows: TGTGCCAGCAGCTTATGGACAGGGGGTAATCAGCCCCAGCATTTT. This translates into CASSLWTGGNQPQHF.

The chain is built from TRBV9 and TRBJ2-1; D is undetermined. CDR1 is SGDLS and CDR2 is YYNGEE in the germline V gene. Trimming pared 1 base from V and 2 bases from J, leaving 19 bases between. The CDR3 sequence is 18 residues long. This chain's CDR3 is CASSVFSGTEMTYNEQFF. The CDR3 DNA sequence: TGTGCCAGCAGCGTATTTTCTGGAACGGAGATGACCTACAATGAGCAGTTCTTC.

The chain recombines TRBV5-4 with TRBJ1-4; D unclear. Trimming removed 0 bases at V and 3 bases at J, with 6 bases between. Germline V gives CDR1 SGHNT, CDR2 YYREEE (reference sequence). CDR3 length: 14 amino acids. CDR3 nucleotides: TGTGCCAGCAGCTTGGGCGGGCCTAATGAAAAACTGTTTTTT. Protein: CASSLGGPNEKLFF.

This clone was seen only once. The V gene is TRBV27, the J gene TRBJ2-3; tentatively, D is TRBD2 (5 bases). The CDR3 is 15 amino acids. V lost 6 bases, J lost 8 bases, and 21 bases lay in between. CDR1 is MNHEY and CDR2 is SMNVEV in the germline V gene (reference sequence). The CDR3 region is CASRLSGGSRATQYF. DNA of the CDR3: TGTGCCAGCAGATTAAGCGGCGGCAGTAGGGCTACGCAGTATTTT.

The V and J genes are TRBV5-1 and TRBJ1-3; tentatively, D is TRBD1 (6 bases). From germline, CDR1 is SGHRS and CDR2 YFSETQ. The CDR3 contains 15 residues. V lost 0 bases, J lost 2 bases, and 9 bases lay in between. This CDR3 is CASSLDRATGNTIYF. Written as DNA, the CDR3 is TGCGCCAGCAGCTTGGACAGGGCCACTGGAAACACCATATATTTT. Combining the CDR3 with reference TRBV5-1 and TRBJ1-3 gives the whole variable domain KAGVTQTPRYLIKTRGQQVTLSCSPISGHRSVSWYQQTPGQGLQFLFEYFSETQRNKGNFPGRFSGRQFSNSRSEMNVSTLELGDSALYLCASSLDRATGNTIYFGEGSWLTVV.

V gene TRBV5-1 combines with J gene TRBJ2-3; 13 bases fit TRBD2. This CDR3 contains 15 residues. V trimming: 4 bases; J trimming: 7 bases; junction bases outside the gene matches: 6. Germline CDR1 is SGHRS and CDR2 is YFSETQ. DNA of the CDR3: TGCGCCAGCAGCCCCACTAGCGGGGGGGGCCATACGCAGTATTTT. It translates to CASSPTSGGGHTQYF.

The V and J genes are TRBV11-3 and TRBJ2-7; 10 bases match TRBD2. Germline V gene sequence: CDR1 SGHNT, CDR2 YENEEA. The CDR3 has 15 residues. Trimming cost V 5 bases and J 3 bases; bases outside gene matches: 7. CDR3 nucleotide sequence: TGTGCCAGCAGCGGCCCGGCTAGCGGGGGCTACGAGCAGTACTTC. Translating gives CASSGPASGGYEQYF.

The chain carries TRBV6-2 or TRBV6-3 and TRBJ2-5; D gene ambiguous. The CDR3 is made up of 12 amino acids. The V and J ends lost 0 bases and 5 bases respectively, with 4 bases between them. Germline CDR1 reads MNHEY; CDR2 reads SVGEGT. The CDR3 DNA is TGTGCCAGCAGTTACTCCGGTGAGACCCAGTACTTC. Residues: CASSYSGETQYF.

V is TRBV7-9 and J is TRBJ1-2, with TRBD1 matching 10 bases. The J segment lost 2 bases and the V segment lost 5 bases, leaving 8 bases of the junction unmatched. The CDR3 contains 16 residues. Per the germline V gene, CDR1 is SEHNR and CDR2 is FQNEAQ (reference sequence). CDR3 bases: TGTGCCAGCAGCCCACGACAGGGGGCATCGAACTATGGCTACACCTTC. Encoded protein: CASSPRQGASNYGYTF.

The chain carries TRBV6-5 and TRBJ1-2; the match to TRBD1 covers 7 bases. This CDR3 comprises 14 residues. V trimming: 6 bases; J trimming: 4 bases; junction bases outside the gene matches: 8. Germline CDR1 is MNHEY and CDR2 is SVGAGI. CDR3 bases: TGTGCCAGCAGCTCCTTAGGGACAGTCTATGGCTACACCTTC. This translates into CASSSLGTVYGYTF.

The J gene is TRBJ1-5, the V gene TRBV5-1; 9 nucleotides line up with TRBD1. The CDR3 is 15 residues long. Trimming at V came to 5 bases and at J to 3 bases, leaving 6 bases not matched to a gene. The germline V gene has CDR1 SGHRS and CDR2 YFSETQ. CDR3 DNA sequence: TGCGCCAGCAGAACCGGGACAGGGAACAATCAGCCCCAGCATTTT. Encoded protein: CASRTGTGNNQPQHF.